The 30 T cell receptor beta chains reported below all come from one sample, sequenced in a study of cytomegalovirus exposure and HLA in healthy donors. Vbeta (60) and Jbeta (13) primers were used in the PCR. The protocol was immunoSEQ multiplex PCR, while the TCRdb copy is restricted to in-frame clones and leaves out a portion. The table lists 150,000 to 200,000 clones, around 78% of them singletons. Sample: PBMCs. The receptor set was obtained from a woman aged 25-40 years in good health and CMV-seropositive.

The CDR3 sequence is CASSLGLGYEQFF. CDR3 nucleotides: TGCGCCAGCAGCTTGGGTCTAGGATATGAGCAGTTCTTC. The chain carries TRBV5-1 and TRBJ2-1; D remains unclear. The CDR3 spans 13 residues. Germline V CDR1 and CDR2: SGHRS, YFSETQ. V lost 0 bases to trimming and J lost 8 bases, with 9 bases between them.

The V and J genes are TRBV5-4 and TRBJ2-7, with 11 nucleotides matching TRBD2. The CDR3 sequence is 16 residues long. Germline-derived CDR1 and CDR2 are SGHNT and YYREEE (reference sequence). Unmatched junction bases numbered 9, after V lost 2 bases and J lost 5 bases. CDR3 sequence (DNA): TGTGCCAGCAGCTTAGCTAGCGGGGGGTTTGAGGACGAGCAGTACTTC. Translated: CASSLASGGFEDEQYF.

The V and J genes are TRBV6-5 and TRBJ2-5; tentative D call: TRBD2 (5 bases). The CDR3 extends over 14 amino acids. V shed 6 bases and J shed 5 bases, with 16 bases lying between them. Germline loops: CDR1 MNHEY, CDR2 SVGAGI. The CDR3 coding sequence is TGTGCCAGCAGATCCGGACGGACTGGGGAGACCCAGTACTTC. This translates into CASRSGRTGETQYF.

The rearrangement joins TRBV5-8 to TRBJ1-1, with D possibly TRBD1 on 5 matching bases. CDR3 length: 16 amino acids. Germline V gives CDR1 SGHTS, CDR2 YDEGEE. Trimming removed 2 bases at V and 5 bases at J, with 19 bases between. CDR3 nucleotides: TGTGCCAGCAGCTTTTTCGGAACCGGGGGGTTAACTGAAGCTTTCTTT. Its translation is CASSFFGTGGLTEAFF. The full variable domain, completed using reference TRBV5-8 and TRBJ1-1, is EAGVTQSPTHLIKTRGQQATLRCSPISGHTSVYWYQQALGLGLQFLLWYDEGEERNRGNFPPRFSGRQFPNYSSELNVNALELEDSALYLCASSFFGTGGLTEAFFGQGTRLTVV.

This clone was found once. The chain uses TRBV27 and TRBJ2-1; TRBD2 matches 15 bases. This CDR3 contains 19 residues. Germline V CDR1 and CDR2: MNHEY, SMNVEV (reference sequence). V lost 4 bases and J lost 0; bases outside the gene matches: 7. CDR3 residues: CASSSSGTSGRLSYNEQFF. CDR3 bases: TGTGCCAGCAGTTCCTCCGGGACTAGCGGGAGGCTCTCCTACAATGAGCAGTTCTTC.

This clone was seen only a few times. The CDR3 reads CASSFSRGRAAGELFF. CDR3 DNA sequence: TGTGCCAGTAGTTTTTCTCGAGGCAGGGCAGCCGGGGAGCTGTTTTTT. The chain carries TRBV19 and TRBJ2-2; the D gene is possibly TRBD1 (5 bases). CDR1 and CDR2 (germline): LNHDA, SQIVND (reference sequence). V shed 5 bases and J shed 6 bases, with 19 bases lying between them. This CDR3 is built from 16 residues.

This chain links TRBV2 with TRBJ2-5; TRBD1 agrees at 11 bases. The CDR3 contains 15 residues. With V trimmed by 7 bases and J by 2 bases, 6 bases remained unmatched. Germline CDR1 reads SNHLY; CDR2 reads FYNNEI. The DNA for the CDR3 is TGTGCCAGCATTCGGACAGGGGGCCGACAAGAGACCCAGTACTTC. Its protein is CASIRTGGRQETQYF.

This chain links TRBV11-2 with TRBJ2-7; D is perhaps TRBD2 (6 bases). The V gene lost 8 bases and the J gene lost 0 bases, with 8 bases spanning the gap. The CDR3 extends over 12 amino acids. Germline V CDR1 and CDR2: SGHAT, FQNNGV. This CDR3 reads CASAEGSYEQYF. CDR3 DNA: TGTGCCAGCGCGGAGGGCTCCTACGAGCAGTACTTC.

A few counts support this clone. The CDR3 DNA reads as TGCGCCAGCAGCCATGGCGCAGGAGGCTACGAGCAGTACTTC. It translates to CASSHGAGGYEQYF. V usage is TRBV4-3 and J usage is TRBJ2-7; D is possibly TRBD2 (5 bases). CDR3 length: 14 amino acids. V was pared by 3 bases and J by 3 bases, with 12 bases between. CDR1 and CDR2 from the germline V gene are LGHNA and YSLEER.

This clone was counted only a few times. V and J are TRBV6-1 and TRBJ1-5, with D perhaps matching TRBD1 (5 bases). The CDR3 runs to 16 residues. The V and J ends lost 1 base and 3 bases respectively, with 13 bases between them. CDR1 and CDR2 (germline): MNHNS, SASEGT. CDR3 in amino acids: CASSEGSGGNNQPQHF. CDR3 bases: TGTGCCAGCAGTGAAGGGTCTGGGGGGAACAATCAGCCCCAGCATTTT.

The table lists this clone with a few counts. The V call is TRBV10-3, the J call TRBJ2-7; 10 bases are a match to TRBD1. Germline trimming cut 3 bases from V and 1 base from J; bases unmatched to any gene: 9. The CDR3 totals 17 residues. CDR1 ENHRY and CDR2 SYGVKD come from the germline V gene. The CDR3 nucleotides read TGTGCCATCAGTGATTTTCCAAGGACAGGGGGATCCTACGAGCAGTACTTC. It translates to CAISDFPRTGGSYEQYF.

The CDR3 loop reads CASSIRDRGYQPQHF. CDR3 in DNA: TGTGCCAGTAGTATCCGGGACAGGGGGTATCAGCCCCAGCATTTT. The chain employs TRBV19 and TRBJ1-5; TRBD1 agrees at 11 bases. The V gene's germline CDR1 is LNHDA and CDR2 SQIVND (reference sequence). This CDR3 region has 15 residues. Trimming at V came to 3 bases and at J to 5 bases, leaving 3 bases not matched to a gene.

The V call is TRBV19, the J call TRBJ2-2; tentative D call: TRBD2 (6 bases). From germline, CDR1 is LNHDA and CDR2 SQIVND (reference sequence). The CDR3 length is 15 residues. V shed 6 bases and J shed 5 bases, with 16 bases lying between them. CDR3 coding DNA: TGTGCCAGTAGGAAGGCTGGGACTTTTACCGGGGAGCTGTTTTTT. Its protein product is CASRKAGTFTGELFF.

The V and J genes are TRBV9 and TRBJ1-3, with D possibly being TRBD1 (5 bases). The CDR3 covers 16 residues. Germline V gene data show CDR1 as SGDLS and CDR2 as YYNGEE. Between the trimmed V and J ends, which lost 3 bases and 0 bases, there was a span of 13 bases. CDR3 bases: TGTGCCAGCAGCGCTCTGGGGCCATACTCTGGAAACACCATATATTTT. It codes for CASSALGPYSGNTIYF.

This rearrangement joins TRBV2 to TRBJ2-1, with 8 bases aligning to TRBD1. The CDR3 covers 16 residues. CDR1 is SNHLY and CDR2 is FYNNEI in the germline V gene. The ends lost 1 base at V and 9 bases at J; junction bases unmatched: 11. The CDR3 protein is CASSEDLDRAAGEQFF. In DNA form, the CDR3 reads TGTGCCAGCAGTGAAGATCTGGACAGGGCCGCGGGTGAGCAGTTCTTC.

The V and J genes are TRBV27 and TRBJ2-7; 14 bases are a match to TRBD2. This CDR3 has 17 amino acids. The trim removed 2 bases at V and 3 bases at J, leaving 6 bases unmatched. CDR1 and CDR2 from the germline V gene are MNHEY and SMNVEV (reference sequence). The CDR3 is CASSLSGLAGGYYEQYF. The CDR3 DNA reads TGTGCCAGCAGTTTAAGTGGACTAGCGGGAGGTTACTACGAGCAGTACTTC.

This rearrangement joins TRBV19 to TRBJ2-3; perhaps TRBD2 as D (5 bases). V was clipped by 2 bases and J by 4 bases, with 10 bases between them. This CDR3 is 14 amino acids long. The germline V gene encodes CDR1 LNHDA and CDR2 SQIVND (reference sequence). CDR3 in amino acids: CASSITSLADTQYF. The CDR3, as DNA: TGTGCCAGTAGTATAACTTCACTAGCAGATACGCAGTATTTT.

The chain recombines TRBV6-1 with TRBJ1-2; 7 bases fit TRBD1. The ends lost 5 bases at V and 8 bases at J; junction bases unmatched: 8. The CDR3 is 13 residues long. Germline CDR1 is MNHNS and CDR2 is SASEGT. CDR3 in DNA: TGTGCCAGCAGTTGGGACAGCCTCTTAGGCTACACCTTC. It specifies CASSWDSLLGYTF.

V is TRBV2 and J is TRBJ2-3, with D perhaps TRBD2 (6 bases). Germline-derived CDR1 and CDR2 are SNHLY and FYNNEI. The germline V and J ends were trimmed by 4 bases and 2 bases, with 13 bases remaining between them. There are 15 residues in the CDR3. In nucleotides, the CDR3 is TGTGCCAGCAGTGTTGCTGGGGGGTTCACAGATACGCAGTATTTT. Its protein product is CASSVAGGFTDTQYF. Variable domain in full (rest from reference TRBV2 and TRBJ2-3): EPEVTQTPSHQVTQMGQEVILRCVPISNHLYFYWYRQILGQKVEFLVSFYNNEISEKSEIFDDQFSVERPDGSNFTLKIRSTKLEDSAMYFCASSVAGGFTDTQYFGPGTRLTVL.

CDR3 residues: CAIATSGRANEQFF. CDR3 DNA: TGCGCCATCGCGACTAGCGGGAGAGCTAATGAGCAGTTCTTC. This chain connects TRBV10-2 to TRBJ2-1; 12 bases line up with TRBD2. CDR1 WSHSY and CDR2 SAAADI come from the germline V gene. CDR3 length equals 14 residues. V was clipped by 10 bases and J by 7 bases; unmatched bases: 8.

The chain links TRBV5-1 to TRBJ2-3, with a possible D match to TRBD2 (5 bases). The V end lost 4 bases, the J end lost 4 bases, and 16 bases lay between the germline ends. This CDR3 spans 15 amino acids. Looked up from germline, CDR1 is SGHRS and CDR2 is YFSETQ. The CDR3 spells CASSHYSGEADTQYF. The CDR3, as DNA: TGCGCCAGCAGCCACTACAGCGGCGAGGCAGATACGCAGTATTTT.

This clone was detected once. V is TRBV7-9 and J is TRBJ2-6; perhaps TRBD2 as D (6 bases). Germline lookup yields CDR1 SEHNR and CDR2 FQNEAQ (reference sequence). V was trimmed by 3 bases and J by 7 bases, leaving 13 bases between them. This CDR3 has 15 amino acids. CDR3 sequence: CASSFSVGGANVLTF. DNA of the CDR3: TGTGCCAGCAGCTTTTCTGTGGGGGGTGCCAACGTCCTGACTTTC.

The chain uses TRBV6-6 and TRBJ1-6; D is undetermined. The CDR3 is made up of 16 amino acids. Looked up from germline, CDR1 is MNHNY and CDR2 is SVGAGI (reference sequence). V lost 6 bases and J lost 6, with 18 bases in between. The CDR3 reads CASRISGESTNSPLHF. CDR3 nucleotide sequence: TGTGCCAGCAGGATAAGCGGGGAATCTACTAATTCACCCCTCCACTTT.

The chain combines TRBV30 with TRBJ2-1; D may be TRBD2 (6 bases). Germline lookup yields CDR1 GTSNPN and CDR2 SVGIG (reference sequence). The CDR3 has 16 residues. With 3 bases removed from V and 0 bases from J, the gap between germline ends came to 15 bases. CDR3 DNA sequence: TGTGCCTGGAGCTCCGGACTACTTAGCTCCTACAATGAGCAGTTCTTC. Its translation: CAWSSGLLSSYNEQFF.

The V and J genes are TRBV19 and TRBJ1-1; D is ambiguous. Germline CDR1 LNHDA, CDR2 SQIVND (reference sequence). The CDR3 sequence is 17 residues long. Trimming shortened V by 7 bases and J by 1 base, and 22 bases separated the two germline ends. The CDR3 loop reads CASNPGALLIRNTEAFF. In DNA, the CDR3 is TGTGCCAGTAACCCCGGTGCCTTACTGATAAGGAACACTGAAGCTTTCTTT.

V and J are TRBV6-5 and TRBJ1-1; D perhaps matches TRBD1 (6 bases). The CDR3 loop spans 13 amino acids. Germline V gives CDR1 MNHEY, CDR2 SVGAGI. The V end was cut by 5 bases, the J end by 4 bases, with 11 bases between. CDR3 sequence reads: CASSTGTPTEAFF. CDR3 coding DNA: TGTGCCAGCAGTACCGGGACACCCACTGAAGCTTTCTTT.

This clone was detected only once. This sequence joins TRBV29-1 and TRBJ1-5; tentatively, D is TRBD1 (5 bases). Germline-derived CDR1 and CDR2 are SQVTM and ANQGSEA. The CDR3 runs to 15 residues. Trimming left V 4 bases short and J 1 base short, with 14 bases between. The CDR3: CSVGGGQGSNQPQHF. In DNA, the CDR3 is TGCAGCGTTGGGGGAGGGCAGGGCAGCAATCAGCCCCAGCATTTT.

This clone was seen only once. The chain employs TRBV5-1 and TRBJ2-7; D uncertain. V was pared by 1 base and J by 2 bases, with 13 bases between. CDR3 length: 15 amino acids. Germline CDR1 SGHRS, CDR2 YFSETQ. CDR3 coding DNA: TGCGCCAGCAGCTTGCGGCAGGATGAGACCTACGAGCAGTACTTC. Translated: CASSLRQDETYEQYF. The full variable domain, its missing parts supplied by reference TRBV5-1 and TRBJ2-7, is KAGVTQTPRYLIKTRGQQVTLSCSPISGHRSVSWYQQTPGQGLQFLFEYFSETQRNKGNFPGRFSGRQFSNSRSEMNVSTLELGDSALYLCASSLRQDETYEQYFGPGTRLTVT.

The chain joins TRBV28 to TRBJ2-7, with D possibly being TRBD2 (5 bases). Germline V gene lookup returns CDR1 MDHEN and CDR2 SYDVKM. This CDR3 has 15 amino acids. V lost 3 bases and J 1 base, leaving 13 bases between the germline ends. The CDR3 is CASSLGYGGSYEQYF. For the CDR3, the DNA is TGTGCCAGCAGTTTGGGATATGGAGGTTCCTACGAGCAGTACTTC.

This clone was picked up one time. The same CDR3 can be traced to other DNA sequences in this sample. The rearrangement joins TRBV4-1 to TRBJ1-2, with TRBD1 matching over 10 bases. The CDR3 consists of 13 residues. Germline CDR1 is MGHRA and CDR2 is YSYEKL. Germline trimming cut 6 bases from V and 6 bases from J; bases unmatched to any gene: 4. The CDR3 DNA reads TGCGCCAGCAGTACCGGGACAGGGGATGGCTACACCTTC. It codes for CASSTGTGDGYTF.